A single sample gave rise to the 8 T cell receptor beta chains below, sequenced in a study of blood T cell repertoires in COVID-19. Only in-frame clones appear in the TCRdb table, and some are missing; sequencing was by immunoSEQ multiplex PCR. This sample has around 150,000 clones, with around 90% found just once. Sequencing was carried out using peripheral blood. The receptors originated from a man aged 60 to 69 with acute or convalescent COVID-19.

The gene calls are TRBV6-1 and TRBJ1-6; no definite D call. CDR3 length: 17 amino acids. The V end was cut by 4 bases, the J end by 0 bases, with 13 bases between. Germline values: CDR1 MNHNS, CDR2 SASEGT. The CDR3 sequence is CASSGRGGPSYNSPLHF. DNA for the CDR3: TGTGCCAGCAGTGGGCGTGGAGGGCCCTCCTATAATTCACCCCTCCACTTT.

The chain couples TRBV10-3 to TRBJ1-1; a possible D gene is TRBD1 (5 bases). Germline V gene sequence: CDR1 ENHRY, CDR2 SYGVKD. V was shortened by 3 bases and J by 5 bases, with 10 bases between the two germline ends. The CDR3 totals 13 residues. CDR3 in DNA: TGTGCCATCAGTGATTATGGGGGGACTGAAGCTTTCTTT. It is translated as CAISDYGGTEAFF.

The rearrangement uses TRBV6-6 and TRBJ1-5; 9 nucleotides agree with TRBD1. Germline CDR1 MNHNY, CDR2 SVGAGI (reference sequence). Trimming removed 5 bases from V and 4 bases from J; junction bases left unmatched: 3. The CDR3 spans 14 residues. The CDR3 here is CASSGDRVNQPQHF. Here the CDR3 DNA reads TGTGCCAGCAGTGGGGACAGGGTTAATCAGCCCCAGCATTTT.

The chain couples TRBV6-1 to TRBJ1-2; D call uncertain. Germline loops: CDR1 MNHNS, CDR2 SASEGT. This CDR3 region has 16 residues. The germline V and J ends were trimmed by 1 base and 4 bases, with 16 bases remaining between them. This chain's CDR3 is CASSEGPPARGYGYTF. The CDR3 DNA is TGTGCCAGCAGTGAAGGACCGCCAGCGCGGGGCTATGGCTACACCTTC.

This clone has only a few counts. The V call is TRBV6-5, the J call TRBJ1-5, with 7 bases matching TRBD1. The CDR3 length is 14 residues. Germline V gene lookup returns CDR1 MNHEY and CDR2 SVGAGI. V dropped 3 bases and J dropped 7; count of bases not matched to a gene: 6. The CDR3 region is CASSYSGGGQPQHF. CDR3 coding DNA: TGTGCCAGCAGTTATTCAGGGGGTGGACAGCCCCAGCATTTT.

This CDR3 reads CASSARDTSSYEQYF. CDR3 nucleotide sequence: TGTGCCAGTTCCGCCCGGGACACGAGCTCCTACGAGCAGTACTTC. This rearrangement joins TRBV19 to TRBJ2-7; tentative D call: TRBD1 (6 bases). The germline gives CDR1 LNHDA, CDR2 SQIVND (reference sequence). Trimming removed 8 bases from V and 0 bases from J, with 17 bases in between. This CDR3 region has 15 residues.

The chain uses TRBV11-2 and TRBJ2-3; no definite D call. This CDR3 has 13 residues. Germline loops: CDR1 SGHAT, CDR2 FQNNGV. V was pared by 3 bases and J by 7 bases, with 11 bases between. This CDR3 is CASSFSVLNTQYF. The CDR3 DNA reads TGTGCCAGCAGCTTTTCGGTCCTGAATACGCAGTATTTT.

CDR3 amino acids: CASSLKPSSYNEQFF. The CDR3 DNA reads TGTGCCAGCAGCTTAAAGCCTAGCTCCTACAATGAGCAGTTCTTC. This chain connects TRBV7-9 to TRBJ2-1; D gene unclear. This CDR3 is built from 15 residues. Trimming cost V 2 bases and J 0 bases, with 8 bases left between them. CDR1 and CDR2 (germline): SEHNR, FQNEAQ (reference sequence).